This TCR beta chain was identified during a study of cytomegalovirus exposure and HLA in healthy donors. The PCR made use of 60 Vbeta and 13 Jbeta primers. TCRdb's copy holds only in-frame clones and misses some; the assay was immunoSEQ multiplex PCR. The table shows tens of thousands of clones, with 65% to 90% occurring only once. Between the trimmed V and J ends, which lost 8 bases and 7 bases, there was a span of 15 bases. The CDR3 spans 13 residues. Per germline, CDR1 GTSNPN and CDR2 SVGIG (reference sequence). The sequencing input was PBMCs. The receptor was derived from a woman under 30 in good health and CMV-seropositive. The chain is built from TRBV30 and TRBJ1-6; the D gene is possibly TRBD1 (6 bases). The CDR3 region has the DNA TGTGCCGGGAACGGACAGAAGAATTCACCCCTCCACTTT. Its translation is CAGNGQKNSPLHF. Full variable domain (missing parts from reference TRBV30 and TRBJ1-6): SQTIHQWPATLVQPVGSPLSLECTVEGTSNPNLYWYRQAAGRGLQLLFYSVGIGQISSEVPQNLSASRPQDRQFILSSKKLLLSDSGFYLCAGNGQKNSPLHFGNGTRLTVT.